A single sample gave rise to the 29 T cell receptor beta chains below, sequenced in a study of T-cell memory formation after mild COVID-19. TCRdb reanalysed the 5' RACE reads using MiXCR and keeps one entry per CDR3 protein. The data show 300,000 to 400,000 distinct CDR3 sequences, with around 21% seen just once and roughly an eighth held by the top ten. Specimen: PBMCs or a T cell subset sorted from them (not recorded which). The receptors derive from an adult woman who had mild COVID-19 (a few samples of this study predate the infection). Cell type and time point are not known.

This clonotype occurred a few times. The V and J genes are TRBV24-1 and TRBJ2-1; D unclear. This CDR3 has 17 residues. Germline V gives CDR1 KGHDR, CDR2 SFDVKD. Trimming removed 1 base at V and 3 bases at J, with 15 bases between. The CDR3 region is CATSDFSVRSGYNEQFF. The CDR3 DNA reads TGTGCCACCAGTGATTTCTCAGTTCGCTCGGGCTACAATGAGCAGTTCTTC.

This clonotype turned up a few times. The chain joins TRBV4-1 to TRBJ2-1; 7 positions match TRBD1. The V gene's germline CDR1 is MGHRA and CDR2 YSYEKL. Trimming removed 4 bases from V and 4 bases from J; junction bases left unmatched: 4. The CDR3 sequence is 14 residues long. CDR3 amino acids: CASSLADRYNEQFF. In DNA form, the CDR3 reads TGCGCCAGCAGCCTTGCGGACAGGTACAATGAGCAGTTCTTC.

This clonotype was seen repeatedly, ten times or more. For the CDR3, the DNA is TGCGCCAGCAGCCAAGGTGAGGGAACTTTCCAAGAGACCCAGTACTTC. The encoded protein is CASSQGEGTFQETQYF. V gene TRBV4-1 combines with J gene TRBJ2-5; weak D call: TRBD2 (5 bases). CDR1 is MGHRA and CDR2 is YSYEKL in the germline V gene. The CDR3 contains 16 residues. V shed 1 base and J shed 1 base, with 13 bases lying between them.

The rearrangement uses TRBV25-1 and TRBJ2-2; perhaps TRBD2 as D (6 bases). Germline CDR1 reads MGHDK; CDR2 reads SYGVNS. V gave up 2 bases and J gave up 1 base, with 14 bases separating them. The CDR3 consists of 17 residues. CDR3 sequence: CASSEGIWRVNTGELFF. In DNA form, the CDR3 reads TGTGCCAGCAGTGAAGGAATTTGGAGGGTGAACACCGGGGAGCTGTTTTTT.

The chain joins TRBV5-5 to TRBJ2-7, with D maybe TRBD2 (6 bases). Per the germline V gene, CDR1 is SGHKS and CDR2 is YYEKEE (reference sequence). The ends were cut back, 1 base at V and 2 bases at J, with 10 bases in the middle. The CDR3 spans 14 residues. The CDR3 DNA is TGTGCCAGCAGCTTGCGATGGGGGGCCTACGAGCAGTACTTC. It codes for CASSLRWGAYEQYF.

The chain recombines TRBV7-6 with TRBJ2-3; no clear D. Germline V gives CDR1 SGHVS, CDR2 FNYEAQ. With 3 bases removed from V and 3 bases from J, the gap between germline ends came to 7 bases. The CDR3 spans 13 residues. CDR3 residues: CASSFSPTDTQYF. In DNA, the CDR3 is TGTGCCAGCAGCTTTTCCCCTACAGATACGCAGTATTTT.

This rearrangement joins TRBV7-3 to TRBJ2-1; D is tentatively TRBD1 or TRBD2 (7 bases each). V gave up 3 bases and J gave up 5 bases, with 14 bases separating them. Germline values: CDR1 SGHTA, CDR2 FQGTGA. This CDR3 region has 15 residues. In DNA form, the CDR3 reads TGTGCCAGCAGCTTTCAGGGGGGGTACAACAATGAGCAGTTCTTC. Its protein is CASSFQGGYNNEQFF. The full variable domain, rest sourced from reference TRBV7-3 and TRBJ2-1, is GAGVSQTPSNKVTEKGKYVELRCDPISGHTALYWYRQSLGQGPEFLIYFQGTGAADDSGLPNDRFFAVRPEGSVSTLKIQRTERGDSAVYLCASSFQGGYNNEQFFGPGTRLTVL.

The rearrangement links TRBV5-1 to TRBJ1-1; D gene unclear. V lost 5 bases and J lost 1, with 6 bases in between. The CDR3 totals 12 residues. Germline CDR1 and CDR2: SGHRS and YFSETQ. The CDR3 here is CASRTENTEAFF. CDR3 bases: TGCGCCAGCAGAACCGAGAACACTGAAGCTTTCTTT.

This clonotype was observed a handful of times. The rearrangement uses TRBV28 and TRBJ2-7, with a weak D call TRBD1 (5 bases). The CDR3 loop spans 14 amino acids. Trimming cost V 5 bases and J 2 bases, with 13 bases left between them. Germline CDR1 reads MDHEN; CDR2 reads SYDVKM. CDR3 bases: TGTGCCAGCAGTGTAAAGGGGTCCCCCTACGAGCAGTACTTC. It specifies CASSVKGSPYEQYF.

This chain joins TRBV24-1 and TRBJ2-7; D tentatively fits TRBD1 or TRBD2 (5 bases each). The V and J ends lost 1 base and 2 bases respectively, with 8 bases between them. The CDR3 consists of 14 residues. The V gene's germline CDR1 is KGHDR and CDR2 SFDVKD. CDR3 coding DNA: TGTGCCACCAGTGATTTCAGGGACCCCTACGAGCAGTACTTC. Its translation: CATSDFRDPYEQYF.

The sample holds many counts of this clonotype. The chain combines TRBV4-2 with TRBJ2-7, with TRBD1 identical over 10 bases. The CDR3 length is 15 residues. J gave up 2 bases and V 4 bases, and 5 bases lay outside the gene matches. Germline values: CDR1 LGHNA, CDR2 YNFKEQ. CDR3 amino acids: CASSRQGQGTYEQYF. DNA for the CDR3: TGTGCCAGCAGCCGCCAGGGACAGGGGACCTACGAGCAGTACTTC.

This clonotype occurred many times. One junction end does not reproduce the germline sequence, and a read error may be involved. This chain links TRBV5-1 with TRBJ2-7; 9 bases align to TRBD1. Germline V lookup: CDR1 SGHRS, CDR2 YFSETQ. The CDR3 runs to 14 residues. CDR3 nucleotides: TGTGCCAGCAGCTTGGGACAGGGTAGCTACGAGCAGTACTTC. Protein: CASSLGQGSYEQYF.

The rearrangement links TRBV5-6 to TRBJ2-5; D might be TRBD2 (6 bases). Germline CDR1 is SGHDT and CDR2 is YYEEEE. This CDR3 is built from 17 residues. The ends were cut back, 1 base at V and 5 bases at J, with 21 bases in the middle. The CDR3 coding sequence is TGTGCCAGCAGCTTGACTCCCGGGACGAGGAGGGGTGAGACCCAGTACTTC. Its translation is CASSLTPGTRRGETQYF.

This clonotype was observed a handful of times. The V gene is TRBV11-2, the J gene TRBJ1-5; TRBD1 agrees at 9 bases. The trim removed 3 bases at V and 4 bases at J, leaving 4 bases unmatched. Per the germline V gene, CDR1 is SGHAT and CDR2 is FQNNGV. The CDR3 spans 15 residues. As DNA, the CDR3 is TGTGCCAGCAGCTTGGGACAGGGTACGAATCAGCCCCAGCATTTT. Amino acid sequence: CASSLGQGTNQPQHF.

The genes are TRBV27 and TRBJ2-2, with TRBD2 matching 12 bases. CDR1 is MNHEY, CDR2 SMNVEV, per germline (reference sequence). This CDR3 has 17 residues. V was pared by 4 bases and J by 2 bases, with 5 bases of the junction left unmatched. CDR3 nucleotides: TGTGCCAGCAGTTCGACTAGCGGGAGACCAAACACCGGGGAGCTGTTTTTT. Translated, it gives CASSSTSGRPNTGELFF.

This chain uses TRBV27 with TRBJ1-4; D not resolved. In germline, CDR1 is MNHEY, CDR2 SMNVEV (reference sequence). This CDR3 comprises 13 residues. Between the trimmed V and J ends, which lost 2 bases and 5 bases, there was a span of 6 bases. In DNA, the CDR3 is TGTGCCAGCAGTTTAAGCTGGAATGAAAAACTGTTTTTT. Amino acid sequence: CASSLSWNEKLFF.

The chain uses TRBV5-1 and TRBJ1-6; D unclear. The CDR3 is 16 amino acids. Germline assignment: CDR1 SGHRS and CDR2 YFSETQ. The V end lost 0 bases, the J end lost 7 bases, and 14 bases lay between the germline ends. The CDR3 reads CASSLGGRRANSPLHF. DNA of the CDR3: TGCGCCAGCAGCTTGGGAGGAAGGCGGGCGAATTCACCCCTCCACTTT.

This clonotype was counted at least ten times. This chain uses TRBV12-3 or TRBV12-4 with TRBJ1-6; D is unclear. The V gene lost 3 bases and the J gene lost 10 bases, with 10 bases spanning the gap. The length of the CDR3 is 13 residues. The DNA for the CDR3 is TGTGCCAGCAGTTTTAGAGTTCCCTCACCCCTCCACTTT. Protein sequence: CASSFRVPSPLHF.

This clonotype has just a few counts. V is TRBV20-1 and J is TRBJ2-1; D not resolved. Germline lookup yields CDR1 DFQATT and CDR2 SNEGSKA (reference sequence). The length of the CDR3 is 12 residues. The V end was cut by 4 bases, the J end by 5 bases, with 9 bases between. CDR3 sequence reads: CSATTSDNEQFF. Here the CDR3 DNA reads TGCAGTGCTACGACATCCGACAATGAGCAGTTCTTC.

The CDR3 sequence: CASSQGGQGAPILTF. The CDR3 DNA reads TGCGCCAGCAGCCAAGGGGGACAGGGGGCTCCCATCCTCACCTTC. This chain uses TRBV4-1 with TRBJ1-2; the match to TRBD1 covers 12 bases. Germline values: CDR1 MGHRA, CDR2 YSYEKL. CDR3 length equals 15 residues. V was pared by 1 base and J by 13 bases, with 10 bases of the junction left unmatched.

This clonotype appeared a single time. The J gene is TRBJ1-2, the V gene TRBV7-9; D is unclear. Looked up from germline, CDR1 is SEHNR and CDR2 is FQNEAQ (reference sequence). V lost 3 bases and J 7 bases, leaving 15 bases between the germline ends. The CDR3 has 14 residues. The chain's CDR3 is CASSFLDPESGYTF. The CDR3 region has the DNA TGTGCCAGCAGCTTCCTCGACCCGGAGAGTGGCTACACCTTC.

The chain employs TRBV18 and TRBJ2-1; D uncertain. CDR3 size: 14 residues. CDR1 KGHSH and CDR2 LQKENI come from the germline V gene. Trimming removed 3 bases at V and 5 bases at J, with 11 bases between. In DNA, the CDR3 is TGTGCCAGCTCACCCCCCGATCCAGACAATGAGCAGTTCTTC. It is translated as CASSPPDPDNEQFF.

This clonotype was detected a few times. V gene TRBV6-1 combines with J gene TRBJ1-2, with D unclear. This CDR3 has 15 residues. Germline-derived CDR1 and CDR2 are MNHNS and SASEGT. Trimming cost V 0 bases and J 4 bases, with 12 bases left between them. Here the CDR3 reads CASSEAAVGSYGYTF. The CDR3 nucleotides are TGTGCCAGCAGTGAAGCGGCGGTGGGTAGCTATGGCTACACCTTC.

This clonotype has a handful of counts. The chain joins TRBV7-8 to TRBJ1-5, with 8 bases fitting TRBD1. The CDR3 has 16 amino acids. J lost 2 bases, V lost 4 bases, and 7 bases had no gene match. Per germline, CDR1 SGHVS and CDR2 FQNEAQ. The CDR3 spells CASSWQGARGNQPQHF. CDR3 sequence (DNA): TGTGCCAGCAGCTGGCAGGGGGCGCGCGGCAATCAGCCCCAGCATTTT.

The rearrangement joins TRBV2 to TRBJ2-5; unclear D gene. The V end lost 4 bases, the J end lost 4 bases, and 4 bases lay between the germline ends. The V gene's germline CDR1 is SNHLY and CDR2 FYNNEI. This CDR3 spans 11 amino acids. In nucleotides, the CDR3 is TGTGCCAGCAGTGTGTTAGAGACCCAGTACTTC. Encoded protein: CASSVLETQYF.

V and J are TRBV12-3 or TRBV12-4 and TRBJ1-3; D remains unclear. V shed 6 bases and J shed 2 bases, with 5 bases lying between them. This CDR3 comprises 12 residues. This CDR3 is CASRQPGNTIYF. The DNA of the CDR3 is TGTGCCAGCAGACAACCTGGAAACACCATATATTTT.

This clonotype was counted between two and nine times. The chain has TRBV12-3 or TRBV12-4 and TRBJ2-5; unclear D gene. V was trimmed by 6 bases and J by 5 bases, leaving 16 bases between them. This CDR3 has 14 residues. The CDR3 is CASRGYYPGETQYF. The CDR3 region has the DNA TGTGCCAGCAGGGGGTACTACCCCGGTGAGACCCAGTACTTC.

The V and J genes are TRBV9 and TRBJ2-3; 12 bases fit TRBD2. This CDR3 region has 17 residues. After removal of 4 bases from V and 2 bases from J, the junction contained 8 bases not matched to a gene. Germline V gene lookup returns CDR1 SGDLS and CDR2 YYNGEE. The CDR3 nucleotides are TGTGCCAGCAGCCCCCGTTGGACTAGCGGGGCCACAGATACGCAGTATTTT. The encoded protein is CASSPRWTSGATDTQYF.

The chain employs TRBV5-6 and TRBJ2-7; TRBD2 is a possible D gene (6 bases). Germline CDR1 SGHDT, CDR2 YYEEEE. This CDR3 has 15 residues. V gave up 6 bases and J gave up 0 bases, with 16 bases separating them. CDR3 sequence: CASTEFGGSSYEQYF. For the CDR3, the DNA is TGTGCCAGCACCGAGTTTGGGGGGAGCTCCTACGAGCAGTACTTC.